The 25 T cell receptor beta chains below were found in one sample sequenced in a study of blood T cell repertoires in COVID-19. Sequenced by immunoSEQ multiplex PCR; TCRdb stores in-frame clones only, minus some. The table has 300,000 or so clones, around 89% seen once. The sequencing input was peripheral blood. These receptors all come from a woman in her 40s with acute or convalescent COVID-19.

This chain joins TRBV7-3 and TRBJ1-1; D uncertain. Looked up from germline, CDR1 is SGHTA and CDR2 is FQGTGA. The CDR3 is 14 amino acids. The germline V and J ends were trimmed by 3 bases and 4 bases, with 12 bases remaining between them. CDR3 coding DNA: TGTGCCAGCAGCTTGCGGGGTTCGGGCACTGAAGCTTTCTTT. Translated, it gives CASSLRGSGTEAFF. The whole variable domain, remainder taken from reference TRBV7-3 and TRBJ1-1, is GAGVSQTPSNKVTEKGKYVELRCDPISGHTALYWYRQSLGQGPEFLIYFQGTGAADDSGLPNDRFFAVRPEGSVSTLKIQRTERGDSAVYLCASSLRGSGTEAFFGQGTRLTVV.

This clone was seen only once. The chain couples TRBV5-1 to TRBJ1-5; TRBD1 might be the D (6 bases). This CDR3 region has 14 residues. V was shortened by 4 bases and J by 3 bases, with 11 bases between the two germline ends. Germline CDR1 is SGHRS and CDR2 is YFSETQ. CDR3 coding DNA: TGCGCCAGCAGCGAAGGGGGTACCAATCAGCCCCAGCATTTT. Residues: CASSEGGTNQPQHF.

Concerning this clone: An end of the junction does not agree with germline; a read error may underlie this. J is TRBJ1-1 and V is TRBV3-1 (or the pseudogene TRBV3-2); tentatively, D is TRBD1 (6 bases). The CDR3 extends over 12 amino acids. Per the germline V gene, CDR1 is LGHDT and CDR2 is YNNKEL (reference sequence). The CDR3 sequence: CANSQGRREAFF. In DNA form, the CDR3 reads TGTGCCAACAGCCAGGGGAGGCGGGAAGCTTTCTTT.

The chain joins TRBV5-8 to TRBJ1-1; D possibly corresponds to TRBD1 (5 bases). Germline loops: CDR1 SGHTS, CDR2 YDEGEE. With 0 bases removed from V and 2 bases from J, the gap between germline ends came to 8 bases. CDR3 length: 14 amino acids. CDR3 in amino acids: CASSLDQGNTEAFF. The CDR3 DNA follows: TGTGCCAGCAGCTTGGATCAGGGCAACACTGAAGCTTTCTTT.

The J gene is TRBJ2-1, the V gene TRBV6-6; 7 bases map to TRBD2. The germline gives CDR1 MNHNY, CDR2 SVGAGI (reference sequence). J was trimmed by 5 bases and V by 7 bases; bases with no gene match: 5. The CDR3 covers 13 residues. CDR3 sequence reads: CASTRGGNNEQFF. The CDR3 bases are TGTGCCAGCACTCGCGGGGGTAACAATGAGCAGTTCTTC.

This chain links TRBV5-1 with TRBJ2-1, with a tentative D call TRBD1 (6 bases). The CDR3 runs to 15 residues. V lost 5 bases and J 12 bases, leaving 24 bases between the germline ends. CDR1 and CDR2 from the germline V gene are SGHRS and YFSETQ. The chain's CDR3 is CASRPDRSPLYGQFF. Here the CDR3 DNA reads TGCGCCAGCAGACCTGACAGGAGCCCTCTGTATGGGCAGTTCTTC.

The sample holds a few counts of this clone. This chain links TRBV5-1 with TRBJ2-2, with 9 positions matching TRBD1. Germline CDR1 and CDR2: SGHRS and YFSETQ. The CDR3 contains 14 residues. Germline trimming cut 4 bases from V and 8 bases from J; bases unmatched to any gene: 6. CDR3: CASSTTGGVGELFF. The CDR3 DNA reads as TGCGCCAGCAGCACGACAGGGGGAGTAGGGGAGCTGTTTTTT.

The chain links TRBV6-4 to TRBJ2-2; TRBD1 matches at 9 bases. The CDR3 is 14 amino acids. V trimming: 6 bases; J trimming: 4 bases; junction bases outside the gene matches: 3. Germline V CDR1 and CDR2: MRHNA, SNTAGT. The CDR3 coding sequence is TGTGCCAGCAGGGGACAGGGAGCCACCGGGGAGCTGTTTTTT. The encoded protein is CASRGQGATGELFF.

The rearrangement joins TRBV3-1 (or the pseudogene TRBV3-2) to TRBJ2-6, with D possibly TRBD1 on 6 matching bases. The CDR3 spans 15 residues. V was shortened by 5 bases and J by 4 bases, with 12 bases between the two germline ends. The germline V gene encodes CDR1 LGHDT and CDR2 YNNKEL (reference sequence). CDR3 loop: CASSSRGAGANVLTF. The DNA of the CDR3 is TGTGCCAGCAGCTCCAGGGGAGCAGGGGCCAACGTCCTGACTTTC.

V is TRBV10-3 and J is TRBJ1-2; 10 nucleotides align to TRBD1. The CDR3 has 15 amino acids. Germline V gene lookup returns CDR1 ENHRY and CDR2 SYGVKD. Trimming cost V 8 bases and J 2 bases; bases outside gene matches: 8. The DNA for the CDR3 is TGTGCCATCCGCCCAGGGACAGGGGAGAACTATGGCTACACCTTC. It yields the protein CAIRPGTGENYGYTF.

Details on this clone: The germline gene is not matched at one end of the junction; a read error may be the cause. The genes are TRBV2 and TRBJ1-6; 9 nucleotides agree with TRBD1. CDR3 length: 13 residues. Germline V lookup: CDR1 SNHLY, CDR2 FYNNEI. The CDR3, as DNA: TGTGCCAGCAGTGAATGGCCCGTCGACAGGGGGAACTTT. Protein: CASSEWPVDRGNF. Combining the CDR3 with reference TRBV2 and TRBJ1-6 gives the whole variable domain EPEVTQTPSHQVTQMGQEVILRCVPISNHLYFYWYRQILGQKVEFLVSFYNNEISEKSEIFDDQFSVERPDGSNFTLKIRSTKLEDSAMYFCASSEWPVDRGNFGNGTRLTVT.

In its sample, this clone was seen once. This chain connects TRBV6-1 to TRBJ1-2, with D possibly being TRBD1 (6 bases). There are 15 residues in the CDR3. From germline, CDR1 is MNHNS and CDR2 SASEGT. V was pared by 0 bases and J by 8 bases, with 16 bases between. The CDR3 region has the DNA TGTGCCAGCAGTGAAGCGCCTGGGGGCGCCTGGGGCTACACCTTC. Encoded protein: CASSEAPGGAWGYTF.

V gene TRBV6-5 combines with J gene TRBJ1-2; weak D call: TRBD1 (6 bases). Trimming removed 7 bases at V and 4 bases at J, with 13 bases between. Germline CDR1 is MNHEY and CDR2 is SVGAGI. CDR3 length equals 13 residues. Here the CDR3 reads CASTEGGGYGYTF. CDR3 nucleotide sequence: TGTGCCAGCACCGAGGGGGGGGGCTATGGCTACACCTTC.

This CDR3 is CASSLDKVQGGAFF. The CDR3 bases are TGTGCCAGCAGCTTAGATAAAGTGCAGGGTGGAGCTTTCTTT. The J gene is TRBJ1-1, the V gene TRBV11-2; D may be TRBD1 (5 bases). This CDR3 region has 14 residues. Germline V gene lookup returns CDR1 SGHAT and CDR2 FQNNGV. V was cut by 0 bases and J by 10 bases, with 15 bases left in between.

The rearrangement links TRBV3-1 (or the pseudogene TRBV3-2) to TRBJ2-7; 9 bases line up with TRBD2. The CDR3 consists of 15 residues. V shed 1 base and J 9 bases; nucleotides not matched to a gene: 10. Looked up from germline, CDR1 is LGHDT and CDR2 is YNNKEL (reference sequence). The CDR3 region is CASSQGILAGGRQYV. Here the CDR3 DNA reads TGTGCCAGCAGCCAAGGCATCTTGGCGGGGGGGAGGCAGTACGTC.

The chain employs TRBV5-4 and TRBJ1-2; possibly TRBD1 for D (6 bases). CDR1 SGHNT and CDR2 YYREEE come from the germline V gene (reference sequence). V was pared by 4 bases and J by 3 bases, with 13 bases between. This CDR3 has 14 amino acids. The CDR3 loop reads CASSARAGDYGYTF. Here the CDR3 DNA reads TGTGCCAGCAGCGCACGGGCAGGGGACTATGGCTACACCTTC.

The chain uses TRBV5-6 and TRBJ1-5; 10 bases line up with TRBD1. The CDR3 totals 14 residues. CDR1 and CDR2 (germline): SGHDT, YYEEEE. V was clipped by 4 bases and J by 5 bases; unmatched bases: 3. CDR3 in DNA: TGTGCCAGCAGCGCCGGGACAGGGGATCAGCCCCAGCATTTT. Translation: CASSAGTGDQPQHF. Based on the CDR3 plus reference TRBV5-6 and TRBJ1-5, the full variable domain is DAGVTQSPTHLIKTRGQQVTLRCSPKSGHDTVSWYQQALGQGPQFIFQYYEEEERQRGNFPDRFSGHQFPNYSSELNVNALLLGDSALYLCASSAGTGDQPQHFGDGTRLSIL.

J is TRBJ1-1 and V is TRBV7-9; D gene uncertain. The CDR3 contains 13 residues. V gave up 2 bases and J gave up 0 bases, with 4 bases separating them. Per germline, CDR1 SEHNR and CDR2 FQNEAQ (reference sequence). The CDR3 is CASSLRMNTEAFF. In nucleotides, the CDR3 is TGTGCCAGCAGCTTACGTATGAACACTGAAGCTTTCTTT.

The rearrangement links TRBV5-1 to TRBJ1-5; D not resolved. The CDR3 runs 15 residues. The germline V gene encodes CDR1 SGHRS and CDR2 YFSETQ. Trimming removed 0 bases from V and 4 bases from J, with 11 bases in between. For the CDR3, the DNA is TGCGCCAGCAGCTTGGGCCTAGATGGAAATCAGCCCCAGCATTTT. Protein product: CASSLGLDGNQPQHF.

The chain is built from TRBV15 and TRBJ2-7; TRBD1 aligns across 8 bases. The V segment lost 0 bases and the J segment 2 bases; nucleotides outside the gene matches: 6. Germline lookup yields CDR1 LNHNV and CDR2 YYDKDF (reference sequence). CDR3 length: 16 amino acids. CDR3 DNA: TGTGCCACCAGCAGAGACCTGACAGGGGTTCCCTACGAGCAGTACGTC. It translates to CATSRDLTGVPYEQYV.

Only one count was recorded for this clone. This chain joins TRBV4-1 and TRBJ1-2, with unresolved D. CDR3 length equals 14 residues. V dropped 3 bases and J dropped 6 bases, with 14 bases sitting between them. Germline loops: CDR1 MGHRA, CDR2 YSYEKL. The CDR3 here is CASSHHRVGDGYTF. The CDR3 DNA reads as TGCGCCAGCAGCCATCACCGGGTCGGAGATGGCTACACCTTC.

The chain employs TRBV5-1 and TRBJ1-2; D gene uncertain. The ends were cut back, 4 bases at V and 5 bases at J, with 12 bases in the middle. The CDR3 covers 13 residues. In germline, CDR1 is SGHRS, CDR2 YFSETQ. This CDR3 reads CASSDLAYYGYTF. CDR3 nucleotides: TGCGCCAGCAGCGACCTAGCTTATTATGGCTACACCTTC.

The rearrangement links TRBV5-4 to TRBJ1-4; D remains ambiguous. In germline, CDR1 is SGHNT, CDR2 YYREEE (reference sequence). Trimming removed 4 bases from V and 2 bases from J, with 15 bases in between. The CDR3 spans 16 residues. For the CDR3, the DNA is TGTGCCAGCAGCCGGACTCTCACGGGCACTAATGAAAAACTGTTTTTT. Protein product: CASSRTLTGTNEKLFF.

This clone was seen only once. This rearrangement joins TRBV5-4 to TRBJ1-4; D unresolved. CDR3 length: 15 amino acids. V lost 4 bases and J lost 7, with 17 bases in between. CDR1 is SGHNT and CDR2 is YYREEE in the germline V gene (reference sequence). As DNA, the CDR3 is TGTGCCAGCAGCCCGTCCGGGTCGCCGGGTGAAAAACTGTTTTTT. This codes for CASSPSGSPGEKLFF.

The chain carries TRBV3-1 (or the pseudogene TRBV3-2) and TRBJ1-3; perhaps TRBD1 as D (6 bases). Per germline, CDR1 LGHDT and CDR2 YNNKEL (reference sequence). This CDR3 contains 14 residues. The V gene lost 1 base and the J gene lost 4 bases, with 8 bases spanning the gap. The CDR3 DNA is TGTGCCAGCAGCCAAGCCGACAGGGGAAACACCATATATTTT. Translation gives CASSQADRGNTIYF.